This entry concerns a single T cell receptor beta chain. The sample originates from a study of blood T cell repertoires in COVID-19. Method: immunoSEQ multiplex PCR; TCRdb's copy keeps in-frame clones and lacks some. The repertoire holds approximately 61,000 clones, with 75% to 90% as singletons. Sequencing input: peripheral blood. The receptor was isolated from a human donor in a cohort sampled during active COVID-19.

CDR3 coding DNA: TGTGCCAGCAGCCGTAATGAAAAACTGTTTTTT. It encodes CASSRNEKLFF. The chain combines TRBV12-3 or TRBV12-4 with TRBJ1-4; no firm D call. The CDR3 loop spans 11 amino acids. The V and J ends lost 6 bases and 4 bases respectively, with 3 bases between them.